This T cell receptor beta chain was identified during a study of T cell repertoires in cytomegalovirus infection. This clonotype has a count of ten or more. Trimming took 3 bases from V and 4 from J, leaving 15 bases between them. The CDR3 sequence is 14 residues long. The germline gives CDR1 DFQATT, CDR2 SNEGSKA (reference sequence). Using its own MiXCR run on the reads, TCRdb lists one record per CDR3 protein. Of around 300,000 distinct CDR3 sequences listed, around a tenth were seen once; the top ten hold about 4.5%. The origin of this receptor is a human donor in good health (CMV status not recorded). Some clones in this sample may be carry-over from other donors' samples. Sequenced sample: PBMCs. The gene calls are TRBV20-1 and TRBJ1-1; D is ambiguous. For the CDR3, the DNA is TGCAGTGCTAGCCAACCCGGGGAGGGCACTGAAGCTTTCTTT. Translation: CSASQPGEGTEAFF.